This T cell receptor (beta chain) was obtained from a study of long-term antiretroviral therapy in people with HIV. Study results and limitations: Relative to transplant donor controls, diversity remained lower despite increasing after ART.

As regards this clone: Antigen: not known.

Version v3.0 of the immunoSEQ assay was performed at survey level. Libraries were prepared by immunoSEQ multiplex PCR; TCRdb keeps only in-frame clonotypes and omits some of them. The sample has 20,000 to 30,000 clones, 81% seen once; the top ten hold about a sixth. This sequence originates from a woman younger than 35 with HIV. The starting material was unsorted PBMCs, obtained at the start of antiretroviral therapy, before treatment.

The DNA of the CDR3 is TGTGCCAGCAGTTCACTAGCGGGAACCTACGAGCAGTACTTC. This codes for CASSSLAGTYEQYF. The rearrangement uses TRBV7-6 and TRBJ2-7; 10 positions agree with TRBD2. The ends lost 6 bases at V and 2 bases at J; junction bases unmatched: 4. The germline V gene has CDR1 SGHVS and CDR2 FNYEAQ. This CDR3 has 14 amino acids. Combining the CDR3 with reference TRBV7-6 and TRBJ2-7 gives the whole variable domain GAGVSQSPRYKVTKRGQDVALRCDPISGHVSLYWYRQALGQGPEFLTYFNYEAQQDKSGLPNDRFSAERPEGSISTLTIQRTEQRDSAMYRCASSSLAGTYEQYFGPGTRLTVT.